This T cell receptor beta chain originates from a study of T cells in Graves' hyperthyroidism and ophthalmopathy. Study-wide background: The initial diagnosis was the point when peripheral blood was collected, ahead of any treatment. General study points: Expanded thyroid clonotypes (above 0.001) were mostly also found in blood.

What was amplified from RNA transcripts were TCR beta CDR3 regions. RT-PCR in the first round (using the HTBI primer set) targeted the TCR CDR3. TCRdb re-analysed the multiplex PCR reads in MiXCR, keeping a single row per CDR3 protein. Found here are nearly 750,000 distinct CDR3 sequences, about 35% of them singletons; the top ten hold around 32%. CDR1 and CDR2 (germline): SGHKS, YYEKEE (reference sequence). V was pared by 0 bases and J by 5 bases, with 3 bases of the junction left unmatched. There are 15 residues in the CDR3. This clonotype appeared a few times. The antigen is undetermined. The V gene is TRBV5-5, the J gene TRBJ2-1, with 9 bases matching TRBD2. The source is a woman between 35 and 50 years old with Graves' hyperthyroidism. Material: blood. DNA of the CDR3: TGTGCCAGCAGCTTGGGACTAGCGGCCCACAATGAGCAGTTCTTC. Translation: CASSLGLAAHNEQFF.